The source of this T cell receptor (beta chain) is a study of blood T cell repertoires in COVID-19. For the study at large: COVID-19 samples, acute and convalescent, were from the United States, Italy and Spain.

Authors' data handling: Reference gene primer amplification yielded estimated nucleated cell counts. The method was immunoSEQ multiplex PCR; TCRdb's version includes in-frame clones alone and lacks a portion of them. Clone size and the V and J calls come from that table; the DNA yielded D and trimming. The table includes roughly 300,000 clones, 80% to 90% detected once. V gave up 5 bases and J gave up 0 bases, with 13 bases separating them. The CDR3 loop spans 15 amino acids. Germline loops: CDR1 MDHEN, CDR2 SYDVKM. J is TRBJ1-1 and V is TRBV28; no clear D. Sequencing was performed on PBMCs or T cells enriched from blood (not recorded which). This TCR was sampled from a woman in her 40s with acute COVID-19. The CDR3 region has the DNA TGTGCCAGCAGTAGACTTTCTCGGATGAACACTGAAGCTTTCTTT. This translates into CASSRLSRMNTEAFF.